Sequencing of this TCR beta chain was carried out in a study of T cell responses to AZD1222 COVID-19 vaccine. General study results and limits: Clonal diversity may have been underestimated in mostly white British donors.

Points on this clone: Its antigen is unidentified.

Profiled with immunoSEQ multiplex PCR; TCRdb holds only in-frame clones, not every one. The table shows about 42,000 clones, with 88% occurring only once. CDR1 is LNHNV, CDR2 YYDKDF, per germline (reference sequence). Trimming stripped 0 bases from V and 9 bases from J, with 9 bases between. This CDR3 has 13 residues. The TCR sequence derives from an adult who received the AZD1222 COVID-19 vaccine. The sequences come from peripheral blood, collected 28 days after the second AZD1222 dose. The chain links TRBV15 to TRBJ2-1; D remains ambiguous. The CDR3 sequence is CATSRDTQTEQFF. The CDR3 DNA is TGTGCCACCAGCAGAGATACCCAGACTGAGCAGTTCTTC.